Listed below are T cell receptor beta chains from one sample, sequenced in a study of cytomegalovirus exposure and HLA in healthy donors. TCRdb's table, derived via immunoSEQ multiplex PCR, lists solely in-frame clones and lacks some. The table shows around 220,000 clones, with 75% to 85% occurring only once. The sample consisted of PBMCs. All receptors come from a girl aged 5-17 years in good health and CMV-seronegative. Each CDR3 is given with its conserved first and last residue. The D gene is left open where the match is weak. Clone size is given for some rows only: seen once, a few or many times, or a class if the clone is expanded.

cdr3_nt: TGCAGCGTTGATGTTCTGCGGGAGGGCTTTCACCATGAGCAGTTCTTC
cdr3_aa: CSVDVLREGFHHEQFF
j_call: TRBJ2-1
clone_size: NA
d_call: TRBD2
v_call: TRBV29-1
cdr3_length: 16

cdr3_nt: TGTGCCACCAGCAGAGATAGGAGGGGATATGGCTACACCTTC
cdr3_aa: CATSRDRRGYGYTF
j_call: TRBJ1-2
clone_size: few
d_call: NA
v_call: TRBV15
cdr3_length: 14

cdr3_nt: TGTGCCAGCAGTTTCCTCGGGACAGGTTCTAACTATGGCTACACCTTC
cdr3_aa: CASSFLGTGSNYGYTF
j_call: TRBJ1-2
clone_size: NA
d_call: TRBD1
v_call: TRBV27
cdr3_length: 16

cdr3_nt: TGTGCCAGCAGTTACTCGACAGGGGGTTGGAACTATGGCTACACCTTC
cdr3_aa: CASSYSTGGWNYGYTF
j_call: TRBJ1-2
clone_size: NA
d_call: TRBD1
v_call: TRBV6-5
cdr3_length: 16

cdr3_nt: TGTGCCAGCAGCGAGGGACTAACAAGCACAGATACGCAGTATTTT
cdr3_aa: CASSEGLTSTDTQYF
j_call: TRBJ2-3
clone_size: NA
d_call: TRBD2
v_call: TRBV2
cdr3_length: 15

cdr3_nt: TGCGCCAGCAGCCCGGGTGGGTTAAAAGAGACCCAGTACTTC
cdr3_aa: CASSPGGLKETQYF
j_call: TRBJ2-5
clone_size: NA
d_call: NA
v_call: TRBV5-1
cdr3_length: 14

cdr3_nt: TGTGCCGCCCAGGCCGAGAACACCGGGGAGCTGTTTTTT
cdr3_aa: CAAQAENTGELFF
j_call: TRBJ2-2
clone_size: NA
d_call: NA
v_call: TRBV27
cdr3_length: 13

cdr3_nt: TGTGCCAGCAGCGCTCGACAGGGATACTCCTACGAGCAGTACTTC
cdr3_aa: CASSARQGYSYEQYF
j_call: TRBJ2-7
clone_size: NA
d_call: TRBD1
v_call: TRBV7-6
cdr3_length: 15

cdr3_nt: TGTGCCAGTAGCCGGGGAATAGGCTATGGCTACACCTTC
cdr3_aa: CASSRGIGYGYTF
j_call: TRBJ1-2
clone_size: NA
d_call: NA
v_call: TRBV19
cdr3_length: 13

cdr3_nt: TGTGCCAGCAGTTTCGATGGGACAAAAAATCAGCCCCAGCATTTT
cdr3_aa: CASSFDGTKNQPQHF
j_call: TRBJ1-5
clone_size: NA
d_call: NA
v_call: TRBV27
cdr3_length: 15